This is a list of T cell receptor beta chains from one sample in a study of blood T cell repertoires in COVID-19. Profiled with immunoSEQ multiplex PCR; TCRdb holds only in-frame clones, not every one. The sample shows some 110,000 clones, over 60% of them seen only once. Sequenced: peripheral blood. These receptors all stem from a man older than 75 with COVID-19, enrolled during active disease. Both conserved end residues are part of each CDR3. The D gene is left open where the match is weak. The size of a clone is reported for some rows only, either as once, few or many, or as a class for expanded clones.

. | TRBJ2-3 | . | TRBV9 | TGTGCCAGCAGCGTGCGGGCGCACACAGATACGCAGTATTTT | CASSVRAHTDTQYF
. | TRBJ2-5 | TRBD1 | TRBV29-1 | TGCAGCGTTGAAGATAGTAGGACAGGGGGTCTAGAGACCCAGTACTTC | CSVEDSRTGGLETQYF
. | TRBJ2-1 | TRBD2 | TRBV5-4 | TGTGCCAGCAGCTCGCTCCCGGGGGGGCAGTTCTTC | CASSSLPGGQFF
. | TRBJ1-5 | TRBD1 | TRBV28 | TGTGCCAGCAGCTTTGGCAGGGGGTCGATTAGCAATCAGCCCCAGCATTTT | CASSFGRGSISNQPQHF
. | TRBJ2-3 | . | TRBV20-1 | TGCAGTGCTAGTCCCGGGGGCACAGATACGCAGTATTTT | CSASPGGTDTQYF
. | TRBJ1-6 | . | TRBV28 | TGTGCCAGCAGTGTCAGGGTTTATTCACCCCTCCACTTT | CASSVRVYSPLHF
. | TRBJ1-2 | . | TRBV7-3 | TGTGCCAGCAGCTTAGAGGGGAGGCCCGGATATGGCTACACCTTC | CASSLEGRPGYGYTF
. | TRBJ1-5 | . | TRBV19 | TGTGCCAGTAGTATCATGGGGCGGAATAGCAATCAGCCCCAGCATTTT | CASSIMGRNSNQPQHF
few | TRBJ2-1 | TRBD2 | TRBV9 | TGTGCCAGCAGCACGGGAGGAGGTTCCTACAATGAGCAGTTCTTC | CASSTGGGSYNEQFF
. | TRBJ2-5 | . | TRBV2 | TGTGCCAGCAGAGCCAGTCTAGCGCACAGGAAAGAGACCCAGTACTTC | CASRASLAHRKETQYF
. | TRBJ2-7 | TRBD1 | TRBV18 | TGTGCCAGCTCACCACCGGGACAGAGCTCCTACGAGCAGTACTTC | CASSPPGQSSYEQYF
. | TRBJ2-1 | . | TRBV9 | TGTGCCAGCAGCGTAGTTCTAGGCTCGTACAATGAGCAGTTCTTC | CASSVVLGSYNEQFF
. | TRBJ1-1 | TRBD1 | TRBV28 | TGTGCCAGCAGTGATTGGGACAGGGGGTTGAACACTGAAGCTTTCTTT | CASSDWDRGLNTEAFF
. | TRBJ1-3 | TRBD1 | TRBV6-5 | TGTGCCAGCAGCCGCAGGGGGCTACGAGGAAACACCATATATTTT | CASSRRGLRGNTIYF
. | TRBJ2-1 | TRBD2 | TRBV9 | TGTGCCAGCAGCGCCCGGGGAGGGTCCTACAATGAGCAGTTCTTC | CASSARGGSYNEQFF
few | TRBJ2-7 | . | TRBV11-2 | TGTGCCAGCAGCTTAGATTCAGGGTCCTACGAGCAGTACTTC | CASSLDSGSYEQYF
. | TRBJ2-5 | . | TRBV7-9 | TGTGCCAGCAGCTTAGGAGTGGAGACCCAGTACTTC | CASSLGVETQYF
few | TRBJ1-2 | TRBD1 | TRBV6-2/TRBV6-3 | TGTGCCAGCAGTTACTCGAAGACTGACAGGGGGGTATGGACCTTC | CASSYSKTDRGVWTF
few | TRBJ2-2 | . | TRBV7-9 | TGTGCCAGCAGCAAGGCGAACAGGGTCTTCACCGGGGAGCTGTTTTTT | CASSKANRVFTGELFF
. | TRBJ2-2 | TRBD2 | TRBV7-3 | TGTGCCAGCAGCTATACTGGCGGGAGGGCCAGCACCGGGGAGCTGTTTTTT | CASSYTGGRASTGELFF
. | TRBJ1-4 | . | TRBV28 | TGTGCCAGCAGTTCCCGTGGAGGATCGGATGAAAAACTGTTTTTT | CASSSRGGSDEKLFF
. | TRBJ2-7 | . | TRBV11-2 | TGTGCCAGCAGCTTAGCGAGGTACGAGCAGTACTTC | CASSLARYEQYF
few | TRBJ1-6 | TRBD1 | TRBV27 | TGTGCCAGCAGGTTACAGGGGATTAATTCACCCCTCCACTTT | CASRLQGINSPLHF
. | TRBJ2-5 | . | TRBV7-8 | TGTGCCAGCAGCTTGGCCGGGAGGACCGGGGGCACCGAGGACTTC | CASSLAGRTGGTEDF
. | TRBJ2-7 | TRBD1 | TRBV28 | TGTGCCAGCAGTACGACAGGGAAGGGTGGGTACGAGCAGTACTTC | CASSTTGKGGYEQYF
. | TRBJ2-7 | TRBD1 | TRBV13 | TGTGCCAGCAGCCCGGGGGACAGGGGGTCTTACGAGCAGTACTTC | CASSPGDRGSYEQYF
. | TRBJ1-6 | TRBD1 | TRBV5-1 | TGCGCCAGCAGCTTGGGGGCAGGGGCGCAGGGGGATTCACCCCTCCACTTT | CASSLGAGAQGDSPLHF
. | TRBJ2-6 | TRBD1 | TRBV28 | TGTGCCAGCAGCCGGGACAGTTCTGGGGCCAACGTCCTGACTTTC | CASSRDSSGANVLTF
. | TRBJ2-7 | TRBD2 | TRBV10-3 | TGTGCCATCAGGTCCCCGAATAGCGGGAGGGTCTACGAGCAGTACTTC | CAIRSPNSGRVYEQYF
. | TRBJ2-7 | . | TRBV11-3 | TGTGCCAGCAGCTTAGAATCAGGTTACGAGCAGTACTTC | CASSLESGYEQYF